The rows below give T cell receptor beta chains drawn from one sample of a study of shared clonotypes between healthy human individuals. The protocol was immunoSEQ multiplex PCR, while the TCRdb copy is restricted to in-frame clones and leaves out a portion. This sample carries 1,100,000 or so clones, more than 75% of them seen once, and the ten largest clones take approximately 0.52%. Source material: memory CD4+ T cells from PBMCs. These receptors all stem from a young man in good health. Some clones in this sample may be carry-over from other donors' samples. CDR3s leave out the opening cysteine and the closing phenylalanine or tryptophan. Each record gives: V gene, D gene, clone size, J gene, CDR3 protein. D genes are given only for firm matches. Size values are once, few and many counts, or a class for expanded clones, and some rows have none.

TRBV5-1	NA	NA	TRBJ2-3	ASSLKSQGSTDTQY
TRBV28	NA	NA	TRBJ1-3	ASMSGGSSGNTIY
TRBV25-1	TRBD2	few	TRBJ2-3	ASSSSPLAGSTDTQY
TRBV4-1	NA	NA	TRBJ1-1	ASSQLHGGGNRNTEAF
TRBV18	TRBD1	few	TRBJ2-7	ASSLLQGAGEQY
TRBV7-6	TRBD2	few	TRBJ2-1	ASSLRLTSDEQF
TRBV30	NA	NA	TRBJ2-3	AWSVVSGTDTQY
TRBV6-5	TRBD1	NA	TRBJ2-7	ASSYGGQGYEQY
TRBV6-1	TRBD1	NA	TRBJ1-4	ASSVLPTGTGGVSEKLF
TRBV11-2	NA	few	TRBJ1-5	AIVGDQPQH
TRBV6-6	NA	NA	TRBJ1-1	ASSHRSTEAF
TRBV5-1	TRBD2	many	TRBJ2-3	ASSLQASGTSTDTQY
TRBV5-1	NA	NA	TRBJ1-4	ASRQQGATNEKLF
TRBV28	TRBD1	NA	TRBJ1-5	ASIEPGTGRHQPQH
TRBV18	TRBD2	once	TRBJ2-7	ASEGSASGNAYEQY
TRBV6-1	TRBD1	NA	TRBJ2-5	ASSTGAAYQETQY
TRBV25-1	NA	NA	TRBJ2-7	ASSERASYEQY
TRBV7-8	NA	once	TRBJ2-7	ASRPTGPYEQY
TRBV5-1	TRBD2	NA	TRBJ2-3	ASLAGSTDTQY
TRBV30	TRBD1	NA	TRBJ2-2	AWTPWDRGRGGELF
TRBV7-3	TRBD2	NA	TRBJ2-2	ASSPRGSGRSTGELF
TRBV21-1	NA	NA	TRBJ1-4	ASSDDREDTNEKLF
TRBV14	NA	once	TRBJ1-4	ASGPPGVNEKLF
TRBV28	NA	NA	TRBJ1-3	ASSPPGNTIY
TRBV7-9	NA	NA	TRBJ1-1	ASSFRDLTEAF
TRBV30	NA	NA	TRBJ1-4	AWSVGVGTVNEKLF
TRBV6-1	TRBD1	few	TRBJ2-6	ASSEAGTRDRGLSGANVLT
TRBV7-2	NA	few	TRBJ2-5	ASSLVRETQY